Each of the 19 T cell receptor beta chains below was sequenced from the same sample in a study of blood T cell repertoires in COVID-19. Sequenced by immunoSEQ multiplex PCR; TCRdb stores in-frame clones only, minus some. The sample includes about 200,000 clones, 75% to 85% of them seen just once. The specimen sequenced was peripheral blood. These receptor sequences come from a man aged 45-65 years with active or convalescent COVID-19.

In this sample, this clone turned up a few times. The chain recombines TRBV28 with TRBJ2-3; tentatively, D is TRBD1 (8 bases). The CDR3 totals 16 residues. The ends were cut back, 6 bases at V and 3 bases at J, with 19 bases in the middle. Germline V gene sequence: CDR1 MDHEN, CDR2 SYDVKM. CDR3 in amino acids: CASSPLTGGGTDTQYF. The CDR3 DNA reads as TGTGCCAGCAGCCCCCTCACAGGGGGGGGTACAGATACGCAGTATTTT.

The chain combines TRBV9 with TRBJ1-4; possible D gene TRBD1, 5 bases. Deletions cut 4 bases from V and 0 bases from J, with 13 bases between. Germline lookup yields CDR1 SGDLS and CDR2 YYNGEE. The CDR3 is made up of 16 amino acids. The CDR3 nucleotides are TGTGCCAGCAGCTTGCGACAGAGTGCAACTAATGAAAAACTGTTTTTT. Translating it yields CASSLRQSATNEKLFF.

V gene TRBV6-1 combines with J gene TRBJ1-2; possibly TRBD1 for D (5 bases). Germline values: CDR1 MNHNS, CDR2 SASEGT. The CDR3 totals 12 residues. V shed 3 bases and J shed 6 bases, with 8 bases lying between them. CDR3 in DNA: TGTGCCAGCAGTGACGGGGGTCATGGCTACACCTTC. Its protein product is CASSDGGHGYTF.

The chain uses TRBV2 and TRBJ1-6; a possible D gene is TRBD1 (6 bases). Germline CDR1 and CDR2: SNHLY and FYNNEI. This CDR3 is 17 amino acids long. The ends were cut back, 5 bases at V and 4 bases at J, with 18 bases in the middle. The CDR3 nucleotides read TGTGCCAGCAGTCCTGAGACAGGCCTCTCTTATAATTCACCCCTCCACTTT. Translating it yields CASSPETGLSYNSPLHF.

This clone occurred a few times. In DNA, the CDR3 is TGTGCCAGCAGTGACAGGGGTTCTGGGGCCAACGTCCTGACTTTC. It specifies CASSDRGSGANVLTF. V and J are TRBV6-1 and TRBJ2-6; tentatively, D is TRBD1 (6 bases). This CDR3 region has 15 residues. CDR1 and CDR2 (germline): MNHNS, SASEGT. Deletions cut 3 bases from V and 1 base from J, with 7 bases between.

V usage is TRBV7-9 and J usage is TRBJ2-2; 7 bases are a match to TRBD1. Looked up from germline, CDR1 is SEHNR and CDR2 is FQNEAQ (reference sequence). V lost 5 bases, J lost 9 bases, and 12 bases stayed unmatched. The CDR3 runs 15 residues. CDR3 in amino acids: CASSREQGIERELFF. The CDR3 DNA sequence: TGTGCCAGCAGCCGAGAACAGGGGATTGAAAGGGAGCTGTTTTTT.

The rearrangement joins TRBV28 to TRBJ2-7, with 7 bases matching TRBD1. Germline values: CDR1 MDHEN, CDR2 SYDVKM. The CDR3 totals 15 residues. Trimming removed 7 bases from V and 3 bases from J; junction bases left unmatched: 12. The CDR3 protein is CASIPSSTGSYEQYV. CDR3 coding DNA: TGTGCCAGCATCCCCTCCTCGACAGGGAGCTACGAGCAGTACGTC.

This clone showed up just a few times. The CDR3 DNA is TGTGCCAGCAGTGTGCAGAACGAGCAGTACTTC. Translated, it gives CASSVQNEQYF. The chain recombines TRBV2 with TRBJ2-7; D is undetermined. Germline lookup yields CDR1 SNHLY and CDR2 FYNNEI. V lost 4 bases and J 5 bases, leaving 6 bases between the germline ends. The length of the CDR3 is 11 residues.

This clone has only one observation. The chain couples TRBV9 to TRBJ2-1; 10 positions agree with TRBD1. Germline CDR1 and CDR2: SGDLS and YYNGEE. The trim removed 3 bases at V and 7 bases at J, leaving 7 bases unmatched. The CDR3 is made up of 15 amino acids. This CDR3 is CASSATPGQGNEQFF. CDR3 DNA sequence: TGTGCCAGCAGCGCAACACCGGGACAGGGGAATGAGCAGTTCTTC.

The chain is built from TRBV2 and TRBJ2-1; 7 nucleotides agree with TRBD2. Germline CDR1 reads SNHLY; CDR2 reads FYNNEI. V was clipped by 0 bases and J by 3 bases; unmatched bases: 5. The length of the CDR3 is 16 residues. The CDR3 bases are TGTGCCAGCAGTGAAGCAGAGCGGGGACTCTACAATGAGCAGTTCTTC. Protein: CASSEAERGLYNEQFF.

This chain joins TRBV29-1 and TRBJ2-2; perhaps TRBD2 as D (5 bases). Germline V gives CDR1 SQVTM, CDR2 ANQGSEA. CDR3 length: 14 amino acids. The V end was cut by 5 bases, the J end by 2 bases, with 12 bases between. CDR3 DNA sequence: TGCAGCGTTCTGGACTGGAAAAACACCGGGGAGCTGTTTTTT. This codes for CSVLDWKNTGELFF.

This clone was picked up a small number of times. This chain connects TRBV7-9 to TRBJ1-1; D unresolved. Per germline, CDR1 SEHNR and CDR2 FQNEAQ (reference sequence). The V end lost 8 bases, the J end lost 1 base, and 20 bases lay between the germline ends. The CDR3 spans 16 residues. This CDR3 reads CASAVRAEGGNTEAFF. Here the CDR3 DNA reads TGTGCCAGCGCCGTACGGGCGGAGGGAGGGAACACTGAAGCTTTCTTT.

J is TRBJ2-1 and V is TRBV12-5; 7 nucleotides line up with TRBD1. The CDR3 sequence is 14 residues long. Per the germline V gene, CDR1 is LGHNT and CDR2 is FRNRAP. CDR3 amino acids: CASPGGQDNNEQFF. The CDR3 nucleotides read TGTGCCTCTCCTGGCGGACAGGACAACAATGAGCAGTTCTTC.

The chain carries TRBV6-5 and TRBJ2-3; D uncertain. The CDR3 has 14 residues. CDR1 is MNHEY, CDR2 SVGAGI, per germline. Trimming took 0 bases from V and 4 from J, leaving 8 bases between them. CDR3 loop: CASSYSTTPDTQYF. DNA for the CDR3: TGTGCCAGCAGTTACTCGACAACCCCAGATACGCAGTATTTT.

This clone was seen only once. The chain carries TRBV24-1 and TRBJ2-5; D uncertain. Trimming stripped 3 bases from V and 2 bases from J, with 9 bases between. The V gene's germline CDR1 is KGHDR and CDR2 SFDVKD. The length of the CDR3 is 14 residues. The CDR3 loop reads CATSDRHLQETQYF. The CDR3 nucleotides are TGTGCCACCAGTGATCGACACCTTCAAGAGACCCAGTACTTC.

This chain uses TRBV28 with TRBJ1-2, with a possible D match to TRBD1 (5 bases). V was shortened by 1 base and J by 4 bases, with 10 bases between the two germline ends. This CDR3 spans 14 amino acids. Germline values: CDR1 MDHEN, CDR2 SYDVKM. CDR3 sequence reads: CASSLSGRGYGYTF. The CDR3 coding sequence is TGTGCCAGCAGTTTATCCGGAAGGGGCTATGGCTACACCTTC.

V gene TRBV7-9 combines with J gene TRBJ2-2; D perhaps matches TRBD1 (5 bases). Germline V lookup: CDR1 SEHNR, CDR2 FQNEAQ (reference sequence). The germline V and J ends were trimmed by 3 bases and 5 bases, with 10 bases remaining between them. The CDR3 totals 14 residues. The DNA for the CDR3 is TGTGCCAGCAGCTTTATGACAGAAACCGGGGAGCTGTTTTTT. It codes for CASSFMTETGELFF.

The chain couples TRBV2 to TRBJ2-5; 8 positions match TRBD2. CDR3 size: 14 residues. Losses at the gene ends were 4 bases for V and 4 bases for J; bases not matched to a gene: 5. In germline, CDR1 is SNHLY, CDR2 FYNNEI. The DNA of the CDR3 is TGTGCCAGCAGTGCGGTTGCGGGAGGAGAGACCCAGTACTTC. Translating it yields CASSAVAGGETQYF.

This sequence joins TRBV28 and TRBJ2-1; TRBD1 agrees at 8 bases. CDR3 length: 14 residues. With 6 bases clipped from V and 6 bases from J, the junction kept 7 bases outside the gene matches. Germline V gene data show CDR1 as MDHEN and CDR2 as SYDVKM. The CDR3: CASRSTGETNEQFF. The CDR3 region has the DNA TGTGCCAGCAGATCGACAGGGGAGACCAATGAGCAGTTCTTC.